This T cell receptor (beta chain) was recorded in a study of Graves' ophthalmopathy and Graves' hyperthyroidism (dated by TCRdb to about 2018). Regarding the complete study: Peripheral blood was collected at initial diagnosis, before any treatment. To tell Graves' ophthalmopathy apart from Graves' hyperthyroidism, and to predict which patients would progress to ophthalmopathy, the study relied on TCR beta repertoire signatures. Once sampling was done, hyperthyroidism patients were given methimazole at a starting dose of 30 mg daily, while ophthalmopathy patients were given high-dose intravenous methylprednisolone. An independent validation cohort was composed of some 19 hyperthyroidism patients and some 16 patients who later progressed from hyperthyroidism to ophthalmopathy. The roughly 91 discovery patients were randomly divided into training and test sets at a 7:3 ratio. To explore V-J signatures that distinguish ophthalmopathy from hyperthyroidism, a discovery set of roughly 98 patients was enrolled, made up of 43 with ophthalmopathy and fewer than 60 with stable hyperthyroidism. In total, 135 blood samples were TCR-sequenced: around 42 ophthalmopathy, about 75 hyperthyroidism and 17 hyperthyroidism-to-ophthalmopathy patients. T-cell repertoires of thyroid tissue and blood were compared in a handful of hyperthyroidism patients. The paper's findings and limits, for the study overall: The 13-signature model separated ophthalmopathy from stable hyperthyroidism with roughly 90% sensitivity and about 81% specificity in cross-validation, and 80%/75% in the test set. No statistical method was used to set the sample size in advance, and the investigators knew which group each participant was assigned to. Among expanded thyroid clonotypes with frequency above 0.001, most also showed up in blood, which suggests that blood repertoires may reflect the thyroid immune response. In validation, the model predicted ophthalmopathy progression with 70.59% sensitivity and approximately 75% specificity; some 13 predicted patients were CT-confirmed with GO in a median of roughly 6.8 months.

Patients with ophthalmopathy had moderately to severely active disease, with a Clinical Activity Score of 3 or more, a NOSPECS grade of 4 or more, and a disease duration of less than 3 months. Patients with other autoimmune diseases, uncontrolled infections, pregnancy or lactation were excluded from the study. Diagnosis was based on clinical symptoms, serum thyroxine, TRAb, thyroid ultrasound and orbital computed tomography. Using Ficoll-Paque density gradient centrifugation, PBMCs were isolated from about 10 ml of fresh peripheral blood. Trizol reagent was used to extract the total RNA, and its quality was then checked on an Agilent 2100 Bioanalyzer. This clonotype was observed a handful of times. The specificity of this receptor is unknown. No clone much larger than this one lies a single base away; base qualities are absent. For repertoire sequencing, TCR beta CDR3 regions were amplified from RNA transcripts. HTBI primers and the Qiagen OneStep RT-PCR kit were used in a first-round RT-PCR, which was followed by a second-round multiplex PCR, size selection and purification. Libraries were sequenced on an Illumina HiSeq2000 using paired-end 100 bp reads. As for how the authors treated the data: SOAPnuke was used to process the reads, throwing out any read that had adapters, had uncalled bases, had a mean Phred below 15, or lacked an exact constant-primer or identifier match. COPE v1.2.5 was used to merge high-quality paired reads. Each unique nucleotide sequence was defined as a clonotype, and clonotypes were aligned to IMGT TRB V, D and J references with MiTCR v1.1. Only V-J combinations with frequency above 0.0001 were analysed, covering around 99% of repertoires. A TCR clonal expansion and chaos score per V-J combination was defined as the ratio of F50 clonal expansion to chaos observed in the TCRdist matrix. Welch's t-statistics and random forest were used to reduce the features to around 13 V-J combinations, which were then used as input to a naive Bayes classifier. The Morisita-Horn index was used to measure how similar the thyroid and blood repertoires were. Using fastp trimming at Q25 and MiXCR clonotype assembly, TCRdb reanalyzed the public sequencing data and kept in-frame beta chains. Identical CDR3 protein sequences are pooled into one entry, listed with their most common genes and DNA. TCRdb, rather than the study authors, made the V and J calls. In all, the sample holds about 170,000 distinct CDR3 sequences, and over 35% of those were seen once. Around 5.5% of the sample comes from the top ten.

Including cysteine and phenylalanine, the CDR3 has 16 amino acids. Only the CDR3 portion is preserved as DNA: 48 bases, with reading frame beginning at the first base. CDR1 and CDR2 are read off the germline V gene as LGHNA and YSLEER. The junction carries 15 bases between V and J, which are trimmed by 4 bases and 0 bases respectively. Here the chain combines TRBV4-3 and TRBJ1-1, with a weak D call of TRBD1 (6 bases match). The TCR sequence derives from a woman in her thirties or forties with Graves' ophthalmopathy. Donor details come from another sample of the same person, matched by shared clones. Material for sequencing was peripheral blood. The CDR3 region reads CASSPSGGGMNTEAFF. The nucleotide sequence is given as TGCGCCAGCAGCCCCAGCGGGGGGGGCATGAACACTGAAGCTTTCTTT.